The 22 T cell receptor beta chains below all came from one sample that was sequenced in a study of blood T cell repertoires in COVID-19. Some clones are missing from TCRdb's copy, which holds only in-frame ones; the method was immunoSEQ multiplex PCR. Of approximately 250,000 clones detected, about 82% appear once; the ten largest clones hold around 6%. Sequenced input: peripheral blood. Source of these receptors: a woman older than 75 with COVID-19, enrolled during active disease.

The table lists this clone with a few counts. The rearrangement links TRBV7-2 to TRBJ1-1; possible D gene TRBD1, 6 bases. V lost 5 bases and J lost 2, with 12 bases in between. The CDR3 has 14 residues. CDR1 and CDR2 from the germline V gene are SGHTA and FQGNSA. Here the CDR3 reads CASSQLQGNTEAFF. The CDR3 coding sequence is TGTGCCAGCAGCCAACTACAGGGTAACACTGAAGCTTTCTTT.

V and J are TRBV30 and TRBJ1-2; TRBD1 aligns across 11 bases. V shed 7 bases, J shed 4 bases, and the junction held 11 bases outside the gene matches. Germline CDR1 is GTSNPN and CDR2 is SVGIG (reference sequence). The CDR3 is 15 residues long. CDR3 sequence (DNA): TGTGCCTTGAGGACAGGGGGCGCAGACCTCTATGGCTACACCTTC. Amino acids: CALRTGGADLYGYTF.

The chain recombines TRBV7-2 with TRBJ1-6; 8 bases are shared with TRBD1. The CDR3 runs 12 residues. Germline trimming cut 5 bases from V and 13 bases from J; bases unmatched to any gene: 4. In germline, CDR1 is SGHTA, CDR2 FQGNSA. CDR3 residues: CASSQTGAPLHF. The CDR3 DNA follows: TGTGCCAGCAGCCAGACAGGGGCGCCCCTCCACTTT.

The chain combines TRBV6-5 with TRBJ1-6; 7 nucleotides agree with TRBD1. The germline CDR1 and CDR2 sequences are MNHEY and SVGAGI. The CDR3 contains 15 residues. V was clipped by 1 base and J by 8 bases; unmatched bases: 5. The CDR3 here is CASSYWGTEDSPLHF. As DNA, the CDR3 is TGTGCCAGCAGTTACTGGGGGACAGAGGATTCACCCCTCCACTTT.

This rearrangement joins TRBV19 to TRBJ2-1; TRBD2 matches 11 bases. Germline CDR1 reads LNHDA; CDR2 reads SQIVND (reference sequence). This CDR3 has 16 residues. V was clipped by 5 bases and J by 7 bases; unmatched bases: 10. The CDR3 sequence is CASSPKGSGGANEQFF. Here the CDR3 DNA reads TGTGCCAGTAGTCCTAAGGGTAGCGGGGGGGCAAATGAGCAGTTCTTC. The whole variable domain, remainder taken from reference TRBV19 and TRBJ2-1, is DGGITQSPKYLFRKEGQNVTLSCEQNLNHDAMYWYRQDPGQGLRLIYYSQIVNDFQKGDIAEGYSVSREKKESFPLTVTSAQKNPTAFYLCASSPKGSGGANEQFFGPGTRLTVL.

This clone has only a few counts. The genes are TRBV6-5 and TRBJ1-2; 8 bases line up with TRBD1. Germline V gives CDR1 MNHEY, CDR2 SVGAGI. V was clipped by 6 bases and J by 1 base; unmatched bases: 7. The CDR3 runs 15 residues. DNA of the CDR3: TGTGCCAGCAGCGCCATTACAGGGGGTAACTATGGCTACACCTTC. Translation gives CASSAITGGNYGYTF.

The chain carries TRBV4-1 and TRBJ2-1; TRBD2 matches at 12 bases. There are 16 residues in the CDR3. Germline V gene data show CDR1 as MGHRA and CDR2 as YSYEKL. Trimming took 0 bases from V and 8 from J; bases not matched to a gene: 5. The CDR3, as DNA: TGCGCCAGCAGCCAAGATCGTCTAGCGGGGGGGGATGAGCAGTTCTTC. Encoded protein: CASSQDRLAGGDEQFF.

The chain is built from TRBV5-1 and TRBJ2-2; D perhaps matches TRBD2 (5 bases). The CDR3 is 15 residues long. CDR1 SGHRS and CDR2 YFSETQ come from the germline V gene. V gave up 1 base and J gave up 4 bases, with 11 bases separating them. In DNA form, the CDR3 reads TGCGCCAGCAGCTTGCAGGCCGCGGGCACCGGGGAGCTGTTTTTT. Amino acids: CASSLQAAGTGELFF.

The chain has TRBV19 and TRBJ2-3; maybe TRBD2 (5 bases). The CDR3 consists of 13 residues. V lost 5 bases and J 5 bases, leaving 11 bases between the germline ends. Germline V gene lookup returns CDR1 LNHDA and CDR2 SQIVND (reference sequence). CDR3 DNA: TGTGCCAGTAGTGATCTACGGGGAGATACGCAGTATTTT. It codes for CASSDLRGDTQYF.

The chain is built from TRBV5-1 and TRBJ2-1; TRBD2 agrees at 7 bases. Germline CDR1 is SGHRS and CDR2 is YFSETQ. V lost 4 bases, J lost 4 bases, and 8 bases stayed unmatched. This CDR3 has 15 amino acids. CDR3 coding DNA: TGCGCCAGCAGCGAACAGACGGGGGGATACAATGAGCAGTTCTTC. Its translation is CASSEQTGGYNEQFF.

The genes are TRBV7-8 and TRBJ1-1, with unresolved D. Germline CDR1 SGHVS, CDR2 FQNEAQ. Deletions cut 4 bases from V and 0 bases from J, with 15 bases between. The CDR3 has 16 residues. In DNA, the CDR3 is TGTGCCAGCAGCTCTAACCCAGGTGGCATGAACACTGAAGCTTTCTTT. Translated, it gives CASSSNPGGMNTEAFF.

The gene calls are TRBV5-8 and TRBJ1-4; TRBD1 aligns across 9 bases. The CDR3 sequence is 16 residues long. Trimming cost V 4 bases and J 5 bases; bases outside gene matches: 9. The germline CDR1 and CDR2 sequences are SGHTS and YDEGEE. The CDR3 DNA is TGTGCCAGCAGCATACCCGGGACAGGGAAAAATGAAAAACTGTTTTTT. Translating gives CASSIPGTGKNEKLFF.

This chain uses TRBV3-1 (or the pseudogene TRBV3-2) with TRBJ1-2; D perhaps matches TRBD1 (5 bases). Trimming took off 8 bases at V and 4 bases at J, with 23 bases between the two ends. From germline, CDR1 is LGHDT and CDR2 YNNKEL (reference sequence). The CDR3 runs 16 residues. The CDR3 sequence: CASGRGSERRGYGYTF. The CDR3 DNA reads as TGTGCCAGCGGGCGGGGCTCGGAGCGACGGGGCTATGGCTACACCTTC.

This clone was seen a few times. The genes are TRBV6-4 and TRBJ1-2; the D is unclear. The CDR3 contains 14 residues. The germline V gene has CDR1 MRHNA and CDR2 SNTAGT. V shed 2 bases and J shed 0 bases, with 7 bases lying between them. CDR3 bases: TGTGCCAGCAGTGACGGCGGGGCTAACTATGGCTACACCTTC. This translates into CASSDGGANYGYTF.

Details on this clone: Mismatch with germline at one junction end may stem from a read error. The V and J genes are TRBV7-7 and TRBJ1-3; D ambiguous. This CDR3 contains 15 residues. CDR1 and CDR2 from the germline V gene are SSHAT and FNYEAQ (reference sequence). This CDR3 is CASSLDFNSGNTIYF. The DNA for the CDR3 is TGTGCTAGCAGCTTAGACTTCAACTCTGGAAACACCATATATTTT.

This clone was seen just once. The CDR3 sequence is CASSLVGGYQPQHF. DNA of the CDR3: TGTGCCAGCAGCTTAGTTGGCGGGTACCAGCCCCAGCATTTT. The genes are TRBV7-8 and TRBJ1-5; D unclear. This CDR3 comprises 14 residues. The V end lost 1 base, the J end lost 7 bases, and 11 bases lay between the germline ends. Germline values: CDR1 SGHVS, CDR2 FQNEAQ.

V and J are TRBV9 and TRBJ2-2; D call uncertain. This CDR3 is 14 amino acids long. In germline, CDR1 is SGDLS, CDR2 YYNGEE. The V and J ends lost 0 bases and 0 bases respectively, with 3 bases between them. CDR3 nucleotides: TGTGCCAGCAGCGTAGTATCGAACACCGGGGAGCTGTTTTTT. This sequence encodes CASSVVSNTGELFF.

This rearrangement joins TRBV7-9 to TRBJ1-4; the D is unclear. V lost 4 bases to trimming and J lost 4 bases, with 7 bases between them. The CDR3 is 13 residues long. Germline lookup yields CDR1 SEHNR and CDR2 FQNEAQ (reference sequence). In DNA form, the CDR3 reads TGTGCCAGCAGCTACGGTGATAATGAAAAACTGTTTTTT. The encoded protein is CASSYGDNEKLFF.

The chain has TRBV2 and TRBJ2-1; TRBD2 aligns across 11 bases. V lost 7 bases and J lost 4; bases outside the gene matches: 3. The CDR3 sequence is 14 residues long. The germline V gene has CDR1 SNHLY and CDR2 FYNNEI. CDR3 sequence reads: CASTSGGPYNEQFF. DNA of the CDR3: TGTGCCAGCACTAGCGGGGGGCCGTACAATGAGCAGTTCTTC.

The CDR3 coding sequence is TGTGCCAGCAGTGAACAATCAGGGTCAAGCAATCAGCCCCAGCATTTT. Translated: CASSEQSGSSNQPQHF. The chain couples TRBV2 to TRBJ1-5, with a weak D call TRBD1 (5 bases). CDR1 and CDR2 from the germline V gene are SNHLY and FYNNEI. This CDR3 is built from 16 residues. Trimming stripped 2 bases from V and 1 base from J, with 12 bases between.

The chain employs TRBV6-5 and TRBJ1-2; D remains unclear. The CDR3 is made up of 13 amino acids. The V gene's germline CDR1 is MNHEY and CDR2 SVGAGI. Trimming stripped 2 bases from V and 4 bases from J, with 8 bases between. The CDR3 nucleotides are TGTGCCAGCAGTTACGGGCGCATCTATGGCTACACCTTC. It translates to CASSYGRIYGYTF.

The J gene is TRBJ2-1, the V gene TRBV18; 8 bases agree with TRBD2. In germline, CDR1 is KGHSH, CDR2 LQKENI. CDR3 length: 12 amino acids. The junction had 0 bases not matched to a gene; V was cut back by 2 bases and J by 9 bases. DNA of the CDR3: TGTGCCAGCTCACCAGCGGGGGGTGAGCAGTTCTTC. Residues: CASSPAGGEQFF.